This T cell receptor beta chain appears in the sequencing data of a study of blood T cells in healthy people across ages. A sample-barcoded 5' primer and a J-beta primer mix were used in a second PCR of about 7 to 12 cycles. Paired-end reads containing CDR3 totaled no fewer than 3 million for each sample. One entry per CDR3 protein, called by TCRdb with MiXCR from the 5' RACE reads. The sample has fewer than 2,000,000 distinct CDR3 sequences, roughly two fifths seen once. A few counts support this clonotype. CDR1 MNHEY and CDR2 SVGEGT come from the germline V gene. The CDR3 contains 16 residues. The junction had 5 bases not matched to a gene; V was cut back by 4 bases and J by 5 bases.

The sequencing input was blood. This chain connects TRBV6-2 or TRBV6-3 to TRBJ2-4; 13 bases line up with TRBD2. The sequence was collected from a human donor in good health. CDR3 region: CASSSFGLAGENIQYF. Here the CDR3 DNA reads TGTGCCAGCAGTTCCTTCGGACTAGCGGGGGAAAACATTCAGTACTTC.